This T cell receptor (beta chain) was documented in a study of T-cell memory formation after mild COVID-19. General study results and limits: There was no confirmation that second-wave clones peaking on day 37 were SARS-CoV-2 specific.

The CDR3 contains 15 residues. Germline lookup yields CDR1 SGHKS and CDR2 YYEKEE (reference sequence). J lost 3 bases, V lost 3 bases, and 9 bases had no gene match. TCRdb re-analysed the 5' RACE reads in MiXCR, keeping a single row per CDR3 protein. The sample carries about 340,000 distinct CDR3 sequences, more than 20% recorded once. On this clonotype itself: Its antigen is currently unknown.

The TCR was taken from a man aged 18-30 years who had mild COVID-19 (a few samples of this study predate the infection). Cell type and time point are not known. The rearrangement uses TRBV5-5 and TRBJ2-7, with 7 bases lining up with TRBD1. The sequenced material came from PBMCs or a T cell subset sorted from them (not recorded which). CDR3 in amino acids: CASSSRPGTDYEQYF. The CDR3 DNA is TGTGCCAGCAGCTCACGCCCGGGGACAGACTACGAGCAGTACTTC. Using reference TRBV5-5 and TRBJ2-7 for the parts outside the CDR3, the full variable domain is DAGVTQSPTHLIKTRGQQVTLRCSPISGHKSVSWYQQVLGQGPQFIFQYYEKEERGRGNFPDRFSARQFPNYSSELNVNALLLGDSALYLCASSSRPGTDYEQYFGPGTRLTVT.